Listed below are T cell receptor beta chains from one sample, sequenced in a study of blood T cell repertoires in COVID-19. Repertoires were generated with immunoSEQ multiplex PCR, while TCRdb's copy carries only in-frame clones and drops some. The table lists over 15,000 clones, around 94% of them singletons. Sequencing input: peripheral blood. Source of these receptors: a human donor in a cohort sampled during active COVID-19. The CDR3 runs from the conserved cysteine through the conserved F or W. Each record gives: clone size, V gene, J gene, D gene, CDR3 protein, CDR3 DNA. A D gene is named only where the DNA matches it firmly. Size is stated for part of the rows, as once, few or many counts, or as a class when the clone is expanded.

>-|TRBV9|TRBJ2-7|TRBD1
CASSVAGTGGFDEQYF
TGTGCCAGCAGCGTAGCCGGGACAGGGGGCTTCGACGAGCAGTACTTC
>-|TRBV7-2|TRBJ1-1|-
CASSPTVTEAFF
TGTGCCAGCAGCCCTACAGTCACTGAAGCTTTCTTT
>-|TRBV27|TRBJ2-7|-
CASSPFPAGGMYEQYF
TGTGCCAGCAGTCCTTTTCCAGCGGGCGGGATGTACGAGCAGTACTTC
>few|TRBV4-1|TRBJ1-5|TRBD1
CASSQDRVGNQPQHF
TGCGCCAGCAGCCAGGACAGGGTTGGCAATCAGCCCCAGCATTTT
>-|TRBV5-1|TRBJ1-2|TRBD1
CASSFADRGTGYTF
TGCGCCAGCAGCTTCGCGGACAGGGGAACTGGCTACACCTTC
>-|TRBV7-2|TRBJ2-7|TRBD2
CASGPQRGAYEQYF
TGTGCCAGCGGCCCCCAGCGGGGGGCCTACGAGCAGTACTTC
>-|TRBV4-1|TRBJ1-1|-
CASSPQLGGWDTEAFF
TGCGCCAGCAGCCCGCAGCTGGGGGGTTGGGACACTGAAGCTTTCTTT
>-|TRBV5-1|TRBJ2-2|TRBD2
CASSRTSGNTGELFF
TGCGCCAGCAGCCGCACTAGCGGGAACACCGGGGAGCTGTTTTTT
>few|TRBV19|TRBJ1-2|-
CASSIVRDYGYTF
TGTGCCAGTAGTATCGTTCGGGACTATGGCTACACCTTC
>-|TRBV4-3|TRBJ2-7|-
CASSQEISPYYEQYF
TGCGCCAGCAGCCAAGAAATCAGTCCTTACTACGAGCAGTACTTC
>-|TRBV27|TRBJ2-2|-
CASSLYGVVNTGELFF
TGTGCCAGCAGTTTATACGGGGTGGTGAACACCGGGGAGCTGTTTTTT
>-|TRBV5-8|TRBJ1-2|-
CASSGLYGYTF
TGTGCCAGCAGCGGCCTCTATGGCTACACCTTC
>-|TRBV13|TRBJ1-5|-
CASSQSGGLSNQPQHF
TGTGCCAGCAGCCAGAGCGGGGGTTTGAGCAATCAGCCCCAGCATTTT
>-|TRBV3-1/TRBV3-2|TRBJ2-7|-
CASSQERRGYEQYF
TGTGCCAGCAGCCAAGAAAGGAGGGGCTACGAGCAGTACTTC
>-|TRBV7-9|TRBJ2-3|TRBD2
CASSSTGGVADTQYF
TGTGCCAGCAGCTCGACCGGGGGGGTAGCGGATACGCAGTATTTT
>-|TRBV11-3|TRBJ2-1|-
CASSLTQGTYNEQFF
TGTGCCAGCAGCTTAACGCAGGGGACCTACAATGAGCAGTTCTTC
>-|TRBV7-8|TRBJ2-7|TRBD2
CASSHTSGPVPSYEQYF
TGTGCCAGCAGCCATACTAGCGGGCCCGTTCCTTCCTACGAGCAGTACTTC
>-|TRBV19|TRBJ2-1|TRBD2
CATSTPWERGASYNEQFF
TGTGCCACCAGTACACCGTGGGAGCGGGGGGCGTCCTACAATGAGCAGTTCTTC
>-|TRBV14|TRBJ2-7|TRBD2
CASSQRLAGSYEQYF
TGTGCCAGCAGCCAGAGACTAGCGGGGTCCTACGAGCAGTACTTC
>-|TRBV5-1|TRBJ2-1|TRBD2
CASSFSVAGGGSYNEQFF
TGCGCCAGCAGCTTTTCGGTGGCGGGGGGCGGGTCCTACAATGAGCAGTTCTTC
>-|TRBV4-2|TRBJ2-3|TRBD2
CASSQRHGGGPTDTQYF
TGTGCCAGCAGCCAGAGACACGGGGGGGGGCCGACAGATACGCAGTATTTT
>-|TRBV3-1/TRBV3-2|TRBJ2-1|TRBD2
CASSQESPRGGSSYNEQFF
TGTGCCAGCAGCCAAGAATCCCCTCGGGGCGGGAGCTCCTACAATGAGCAGTTCTTC
>once|TRBV9|TRBJ2-3|-
CASSVGATDTQYF
TGTGCCAGCAGCGTCGGTGCCACAGATACGCAGTATTTT
>-|TRBV19|TRBJ2-1|-
CASSILGRVTPYNEQFF
TGTGCCAGTAGTATTTTGGGCAGGGTAACCCCCTACAATGAGCAGTTCTTC
>-|TRBV9|TRBJ2-3|-
CASSGSVQQGPTTDTQYF
TGTGCCAGCAGCGGATCCGTTCAACAGGGTCCTACCACAGATACGCAGTATTTT
>-|TRBV6-1|TRBJ1-4|-
CASSVLGGAENEKLFF
TGTGCCAGCAGTGTCCTTGGGGGGGCCGAGAATGAAAAACTGTTTTTT
>-|TRBV11-2|TRBJ1-1|-
CASSPLGQGLNTEAFF
TGTGCCAGCAGTCCGTTAGGGCAGGGGCTGAACACTGAAGCTTTCTTT
>-|TRBV9|TRBJ1-1|TRBD1
CASSARGLSAENRGRGNTEAFF
TGTGCCAGCAGCGCCCGGGGCCTGTCGGCCGAAAACAGGGGGCGGGGGAACACTGAAGCTTTCTTT
>-|TRBV28|TRBJ1-2|-
CASSSVTDYGYTF
TGTGCCAGCAGCAGCGTTACGGACTATGGCTACACCTTC
>few|TRBV4-2|TRBJ2-7|-
CASSASTTYEQYF
TGTGCCAGCAGCGCCAGTACTACCTACGAGCAGTACTTC
>-|TRBV3-1/TRBV3-2|TRBJ2-1|TRBD2
CASSQDSGESSYNEQFF
TGTGCCAGCAGCCAAGATAGCGGGGAGAGCTCCTACAATGAGCAGTTCTTC
>few|TRBV27|TRBJ2-7|TRBD2
CASSPSGVPFYEQYF
TGTGCCAGCAGCCCTAGCGGGGTCCCCTTCTACGAGCAGTACTTC
>-|TRBV6-5|TRBJ2-2|TRBD1
CASTGQGPNTGELFF
TGTGCCAGCACGGGACAGGGTCCGAACACCGGGGAGCTGTTTTTT
>-|TRBV25-1|TRBJ2-7|-
CASSEGLHEQYF
TGTGCCAGCAGTGAGGGCCTCCACGAGCAGTACTTC
>-|TRBV28|TRBJ2-7|TRBD2
CASSGTSGRAWEQYF
TGTGCCAGCAGTGGGACTAGCGGGAGGGCTTGGGAGCAGTACTTC
>-|TRBV11-2|TRBJ2-1|TRBD2
CASTGAWGGSVHEQFF
TGTGCCAGCACCGGTGCTTGGGGCGGGAGTGTGCATGAGCAGTTCTTC
>-|TRBV30|TRBJ1-1|-
CAWSVVGGTEAFF
TGTGCCTGGAGTGTAGTGGGGGGCACTGAAGCTTTCTTT
>-|TRBV24-1|TRBJ1-1|TRBD1
CATSTGGRPEAFF
TGTGCCACCAGCACAGGGGGTAGGCCTGAAGCTTTCTTT
>-|TRBV30|TRBJ1-4|-
CAWSAGAPEKLFF
TGTGCCTGGAGTGCGGGAGCCCCAGAAAAACTGTTTTTT
>-|TRBV13|TRBJ1-2|-
CASSLDVGSYGYTF
TGTGCCAGCAGCTTAGATGTGGGGAGCTATGGCTACACCTTC
>-|TRBV5-6|TRBJ2-7|-
CASSLGEGAYEQYF
TGTGCCAGCAGCTTGGGGGAGGGGGCCTACGAGCAGTACTTC
>-|TRBV4-2|TRBJ2-7|-
CASSQDSVGSYEQYF
TGTGCCAGCAGCCAAGATAGCGTGGGGTCCTACGAGCAGTACTTC